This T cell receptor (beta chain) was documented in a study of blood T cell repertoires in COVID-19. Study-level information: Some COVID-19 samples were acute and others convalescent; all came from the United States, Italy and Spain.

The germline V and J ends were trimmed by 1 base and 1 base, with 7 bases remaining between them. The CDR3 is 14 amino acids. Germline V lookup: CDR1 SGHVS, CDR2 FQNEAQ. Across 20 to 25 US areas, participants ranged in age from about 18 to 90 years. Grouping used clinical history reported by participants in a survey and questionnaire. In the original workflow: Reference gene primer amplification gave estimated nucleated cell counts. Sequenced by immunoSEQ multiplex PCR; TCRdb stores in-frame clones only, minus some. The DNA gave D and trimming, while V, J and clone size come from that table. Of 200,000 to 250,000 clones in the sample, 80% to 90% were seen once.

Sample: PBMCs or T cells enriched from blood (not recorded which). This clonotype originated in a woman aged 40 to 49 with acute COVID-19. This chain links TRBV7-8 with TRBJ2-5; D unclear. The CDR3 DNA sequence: TGTGCCAGCAGCTTAGTAGCCTCCCAAGAGACCCAGTACTTC. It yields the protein CASSLVASQETQYF.